What follows are 17 T cell receptor beta chains derived from one specimen sequenced in a study of radiotherapy plus CTLA-4 blockade in lung cancer. TCRdb's table, derived via immunoSEQ multiplex PCR, lists solely in-frame clones and lacks some. The data show 40,000 to 50,000 clones, about three quarters seen once. The sequenced sample was peripheral blood, obtained from a patient treated with radiotherapy plus ipilimumab. Receptor source: a human donor with non-small cell lung cancer who had a complete response to radiotherapy plus ipilimumab.

CDR3 nucleotides: TGTGCCAGCAGCCGAACTACAGGGCGCGGGGCCAACGTCCTGACTTTC. Encoded protein: CASSRTTGRGANVLTF. The chain has TRBV7-9 and TRBJ2-6, with D possibly matching TRBD1 (6 bases). V lost 5 bases and J lost 4, with 15 bases in between. Germline CDR1 and CDR2: SEHNR and FQNEAQ (reference sequence). The CDR3 has 16 amino acids.

The V and J genes are TRBV21-1 and TRBJ1-6. TRBV21-1 is annotated as a pseudogene. The CDR3 sequence is 19 residues long. CDR3 coding DNA: TGTGCCAGCAGCAAAGGGCCGGGGTTCCCTTGCTCCTATAATTCACCCCTCCACTTT. It is translated as CASSKGPGFPCSYNSPLHF.

The chain is built from TRBV30 and TRBJ2-1; D possibly corresponds to TRBD2 (6 bases). This CDR3 spans 15 amino acids. V gave up 3 bases and J gave up 0 bases, with 12 bases separating them. The germline V gene has CDR1 GTSNPN and CDR2 SVGIG (reference sequence). DNA of the CDR3: TGTGCCTGGAGGGGACTCGAAAGCTCCTACAATGAGCAGTTCTTC. Its protein product is CAWRGLESSYNEQFF.

The chain uses TRBV6-1 and TRBJ2-2; D is possibly TRBD1 (6 bases). The CDR3 loop spans 14 amino acids. Germline V gene lookup returns CDR1 MNHNS and CDR2 SASEGT. Trimming cost V 6 bases and J 6 bases, with 14 bases left between them. CDR3 in DNA: TGTGCCAGCAGCCTGGGACACGAGGCCGGGGAGCTGTTTTTT. It encodes CASSLGHEAGELFF.

With respect to this clone: Distinct nucleotide sequences in the sample also encode this CDR3. V and J are TRBV19 and TRBJ1-6, with a possible D match to TRBD1 (5 bases). Germline V gene data show CDR1 as LNHDA and CDR2 as SQIVND (reference sequence). The V and J ends lost 4 bases and 7 bases respectively, with 14 bases between them. The CDR3 is made up of 15 amino acids. The CDR3 loop reads CASSNLDIRNSPLHF. Here the CDR3 DNA reads TGTGCCAGTAGTAACTTGGACATACGGAATTCACCCCTCCACTTT.

The rearrangement uses TRBV5-1 and TRBJ1-2, with 8 bases identical to TRBD1. Trimming removed 2 bases from V and 6 bases from J; junction bases left unmatched: 6. This CDR3 has 14 residues. Germline loops: CDR1 SGHRS, CDR2 YFSETQ. DNA of the CDR3: TGCGCCAGCAGCTTACAGGGGGAGGTTCATGGCTACACCTTC. It yields the protein CASSLQGEVHGYTF.

V gene TRBV10-1 combines with J gene TRBJ2-1; 9 bases align to TRBD2. The germline CDR1 and CDR2 sequences are WNHNN and SYGVQD (reference sequence). The CDR3 is made up of 14 amino acids. J lost 6 bases, V lost 4 bases, and 4 bases had no gene match. The CDR3 nucleotides are TGCGCCAGCAGTGCAGCGGGAGGCCCCAATGAGCAGTTCTTC. It translates to CASSAAGGPNEQFF.

The chain couples TRBV16 to TRBJ1-5; D is undetermined. The ends were cut back, 0 bases at V and 8 bases at J, with 8 bases in the middle. Per germline, CDR1 KGHSY and CDR2 FQNENV. This CDR3 is 13 amino acids long. CDR3 amino acids: CASSQSVQEPQHF. The CDR3 bases are TGTGCCAGCAGCCAATCGGTGCAGGAGCCCCAGCATTTT.

This clone was seen a handful of times. J is TRBJ1-2 and V is TRBV5-1, with 8 bases that match TRBD1. CDR1 SGHRS and CDR2 YFSETQ come from the germline V gene. J gave up 6 bases and V 7 bases, and 8 bases lay outside the gene matches. The CDR3 length is 13 residues. The CDR3 sequence is CASATGAFDGYTF. For the CDR3, the DNA is TGCGCCAGCGCGACAGGGGCCTTTGATGGCTACACCTTC.

This clone has more than one count but fewer than ten. The chain recombines TRBV28 with TRBJ2-1; perhaps TRBD2 as D (6 bases). This CDR3 has 16 amino acids. CDR1 and CDR2 from the germline V gene are MDHEN and SYDVKM. The germline V and J ends were trimmed by 6 bases and 0 bases, with 15 bases remaining between them. The CDR3 loop is CASSPLEGSSYNEQFF. CDR3 nucleotides: TGTGCCAGCAGCCCGTTGGAGGGTAGCTCCTACAATGAGCAGTTCTTC.

The genes are TRBV7-9 and TRBJ2-1; 11 nucleotides match TRBD2. Unmatched junction bases numbered 6, after V lost 5 bases and J lost 6 bases. The CDR3 length is 15 residues. Germline V gives CDR1 SEHNR, CDR2 FQNEAQ (reference sequence). The CDR3 DNA sequence: TGTGCCAGCAGCCGCGTAGCGGGAGGGCCCAATGAGCAGTTCTTC. As protein: CASSRVAGGPNEQFF. The variable domain in full, with the rest retrieved from reference TRBV7-9 and TRBJ2-1, is DTGVSQNPRHKITKRGQNVTFRCDPISEHNRLYWYRQTLGQGPEFLTYFQNEAQLEKSRLLSDRFSAERPKGSFSTLEIQRTEQGDSAMYLCASSRVAGGPNEQFFGPGTRLTVL.

CDR3 DNA: TGTGCCAGCAGCCCCCAGGTTCTCTCTGGGGCCAACGTCCTGACTTTC. This translates into CASSPQVLSGANVLTF. This sequence joins TRBV7-3 and TRBJ2-6; D remains unclear. This CDR3 is 16 amino acids long. Looked up from germline, CDR1 is SGHTA and CDR2 is FQGTGA. V was shortened by 5 bases and J by 0 bases, with 11 bases between the two germline ends.

The V and J genes are TRBV4-1 and TRBJ2-7; the D gene is possibly TRBD1 (5 bases). There are 17 residues in the CDR3. The V gene lost 0 bases and the J gene lost 3 bases, with 18 bases spanning the gap. Germline V gene data show CDR1 as MGHRA and CDR2 as YSYEKL. CDR3 protein: CASSQDLSTQGGYEQYF. For the CDR3, the DNA is TGCGCCAGCAGCCAAGATTTGTCTACCCAGGGTGGCTACGAGCAGTACTTC.

This clone was detected only once. This chain connects TRBV7-9 to TRBJ2-6; TRBD1 matches 8 bases. J was trimmed by 3 bases and V by 6 bases; bases with no gene match: 16. Looked up from germline, CDR1 is SEHNR and CDR2 is FQNEAQ (reference sequence). The CDR3 is 19 residues long. CDR3 nucleotide sequence: TGTGCCAGCAGTCTCCAAACAGGGGGTTCCCTTTTTGGGGCCAACGTCCTGACTTTC. It yields the protein CASSLQTGGSLFGANVLTF.

This clone was observed a handful of times. The chain has TRBV14 and TRBJ2-1; 10 bases match TRBD2. Germline V gives CDR1 SGHDN, CDR2 FVKESK. V lost 4 bases and J lost 0; bases outside the gene matches: 6. The CDR3 extends over 17 amino acids. DNA for the CDR3: TGTGCCAGCAGCCCACTAGCGGGGAGGGGCTCCTACAATGAGCAGTTCTTC. Translating it yields CASSPLAGRGSYNEQFF.

This sequence joins TRBV18 and TRBJ1-6; TRBD1 is a possible D gene (6 bases). CDR3 length: 14 amino acids. Trimming left V 4 bases short and J 6 bases short, with 10 bases between. Germline CDR1 KGHSH, CDR2 LQKENI. In DNA, the CDR3 is TGTGCCAGCTCACTCGGACAGACTAATTCACCCCTCCACTTT. Translation: CASSLGQTNSPLHF.

Comment on this clone: Germline and junction disagree at one end, which may indicate a read error. This chain uses TRBV7-9 with TRBJ2-7, with D maybe TRBD1 (5 bases). Germline CDR1 and CDR2: SEHNR and FQNEAQ (reference sequence). This CDR3 is built from 15 residues. The CDR3 DNA is TGCGCCAGCAGCCAAGAGACAGACAAAAGATACGAGCAGTACTTC. Residues: CASSQETDKRYEQYF.